A single sample is the source of the 14 T cell receptor beta chains below, sequenced in a study of regulatory T cells in long-lasting Graves disease. CDR3-region Arm-PCR and iRepertoire HTBI primers produced the TCR beta libraries. TCRdb itself ran the multiplex PCR reads through MiXCR, one entry per CDR3 protein. The sample contains fewer than 350,000 distinct CDR3 sequences, more than 15% of which appear only once. The time point: newly diagnosed GD, antithyroid drugs for less than 3 months. Scientists built the TCR library using RNA that was extracted from PBMCs. Sequenced here: peripheral blood mononuclear cells (PBMCs), sampled at new diagnosis, from a patient treated with antithyroid drugs. The source of these receptors is a female donor with Graves disease.

Comments on this clonotype: A much bigger clone sits one base away, suggesting this may be a read error. V is TRBV11-3 and J is TRBJ2-7, with TRBD2 matching 7 bases. Trimming at V came to 5 bases and at J to 7 bases, leaving 20 bases not matched to a gene. CDR3 size: 17 residues. Germline V gene lookup returns CDR1 SGHNT and CDR2 YENEEA. The DNA for the CDR3 is TGTGCCAGCAGCCTGGCTTCGGGCGGGGGTACCTACAATGAGCAGTACTTC. Protein sequence: CASSLASGGGTYNEQYF.

The V gene is TRBV4-1, the J gene TRBJ2-3; tentative D call: TRBD1 (5 bases). The ends were cut back, 3 bases at V and 1 base at J, with 20 bases in the middle. This CDR3 spans 18 amino acids. Looked up from germline, CDR1 is MGHRA and CDR2 is YSYEKL. The CDR3 DNA reads TGCGCCAGCAGCCAGGGGCCGGTGGGGTTGGGGCGCACAGATACGCAGTATTTT. It yields the protein CASSQGPVGLGRTDTQYF.

This clonotype was found many times. The chain recombines TRBV12-3 or TRBV12-4 with TRBJ2-5; weak D call: TRBD2 (7 bases). CDR3 length: 16 residues. V was clipped by 6 bases and J by 2 bases, with 19 bases between them. CDR3 DNA sequence: TGTGCCAGCAGCTCCTTAGGGGGAGGGCGGCAAGAGACCCAGTACTTC. It is translated as CASSSLGGGRQETQYF.

This clonotype appeared a few times. The chain has TRBV28 and TRBJ2-3; D gene ambiguous. Germline V lookup: CDR1 MDHEN, CDR2 SYDVKM. CDR3 size: 13 residues. The V gene lost 4 bases and the J gene lost 11 bases, with 16 bases spanning the gap. For the CDR3, the DNA is TGTGCCAGCAGTTGGCAGTTTCAATTAAAGCAGTATTTT. Its protein product is CASSWQFQLKQYF.

This clonotype is a singleton in its sample. V and J are TRBV6-2 or TRBV6-3 and TRBJ2-1; 11 bases are shared with TRBD2. This CDR3 has 17 residues. From germline, CDR1 is MNHEY and CDR2 SVGEGT. Unmatched junction bases numbered 14, after V lost 5 bases and J lost 8 bases. The CDR3 region is CASSEVPPGLAAYEQFF. DNA for the CDR3: TGTGCCAGCAGTGAAGTACCTCCGGGACTAGCGGCCTATGAGCAGTTCTTC.

This clonotype was seen at least ten times. The genes are TRBV10-3 and TRBJ1-5, with D perhaps TRBD1 (5 bases). Trimming pared 10 bases from V and 2 bases from J, leaving 12 bases between. This CDR3 region has 13 residues. The germline gives CDR1 ENHRY, CDR2 SYGVKD. The CDR3 region is CASRGSGNQPQHF. CDR3 DNA sequence: TGTGCCAGTAGGGGTTCCGGCAATCAGCCCCAGCATTTT.

There are many counts of this clonotype. J is TRBJ1-5 and V is TRBV30; 7 bases are shared with TRBD1. CDR1 and CDR2 from the germline V gene are GTSNPN and SVGIG (reference sequence). This CDR3 contains 15 residues. V lost 3 bases, J lost 6 bases, and 11 bases stayed unmatched. The CDR3 DNA follows: TGTGCCTGGAGCGGTGACAGGGCACCGGGTCAGCCCCAGCATTTT. This translates into CAWSGDRAPGQPQHF.

This clonotype showed up many times. The V gene is TRBV19, the J gene TRBJ2-3; perhaps TRBD2 as D (6 bases). This CDR3 is built from 14 residues. With 3 bases removed from V and 4 bases from J, the gap between germline ends came to 11 bases. Germline V lookup: CDR1 LNHDA, CDR2 SQIVND (reference sequence). The DNA for the CDR3 is TGTGCCAGTAGTATCGGGGGAATGGCAGATACGCAGTATTTT. It yields the protein CASSIGGMADTQYF.

This clonotype was seen once. The chain joins TRBV2 to TRBJ2-3; 11 bases map to TRBD1. The J call may be wrong; the DNA end is better matched by TRBJ2-7. CDR3 size: 13 residues. Per germline, CDR1 SNHLY and CDR2 FYNNEI. The CDR3 region is CASSGTGGNEQYF. CDR3 sequence (DNA): TGTGCCAGCAGTGGGACAGGGGGCAACGAGCAGTACTTC.

The chain employs TRBV6-1 and TRBJ2-3; the match to TRBD2 covers 9 bases. The CDR3 is 15 residues long. Germline trimming cut 5 bases from V and 5 bases from J; bases unmatched to any gene: 8. CDR1 and CDR2 from the germline V gene are MNHNS and SASEGT. The CDR3 sequence: CASSNIAGAGDTQYF. Here the CDR3 DNA reads TGTGCCAGCAGTAACATAGCGGGAGCAGGAGATACGCAGTATTTT.

In the case of this clonotype: A far larger clone is just one base off, so this is likely a read error. The chain uses TRBV24-1 and TRBJ2-4, with D possibly matching TRBD2 (7 bases). Germline loops: CDR1 KGHDR, CDR2 SFDVKD. The CDR3 length is 15 residues. V gave up 10 bases and J gave up 13 bases, with 28 bases separating them. In DNA, the CDR3 is TGTGCCACTTCGGGCGAGCGGGACATGATAAATGAGCAGTACTTC. This encodes CATSGERDMINEQYF.

This clonotype has at least ten counts. The rearrangement joins TRBV27 to TRBJ1-2; a weak D match, TRBD1 (5 bases). The germline gives CDR1 MNHEY, CDR2 SMNVEV (reference sequence). The CDR3 totals 14 residues. V was clipped by 0 bases and J by 4 bases, with 9 bases between them. The chain's CDR3 is CASSLSAGSYGYTF. Here the CDR3 DNA reads TGTGCCAGCAGTTTATCGGCAGGGAGCTATGGCTACACCTTC.

This clonotype was picked up many times. V is TRBV12-3 or TRBV12-4 and J is TRBJ2-5; 8 bases line up with TRBD2. The length of the CDR3 is 15 residues. With V trimmed by 2 bases and J by 2 bases, 4 bases remained unmatched. CDR3 sequence (DNA): TGTGCCAGCAGTTTAACTAGCGGAGTTCAAGAGACCCAGTACTTC. It translates to CASSLTSGVQETQYF.

This clonotype has a count of ten or more. The rearrangement uses TRBV5-8 and TRBJ2-2; D is ambiguous. V gave up 4 bases and J gave up 1 base, with 11 bases separating them. The germline V gene has CDR1 SGHTS and CDR2 YDEGEE. The CDR3 is made up of 15 amino acids. CDR3 in amino acids: CASSPELENTGELFF. In DNA, the CDR3 is TGTGCCAGCAGCCCAGAATTGGAGAACACCGGGGAGCTGTTTTTT.